This T cell receptor (beta chain) was documented in a study of T cells in women clearing cervical HPV infection. Study results and limitations: TRBV6-7 abundance was lower in cases than controls (around 0.1% versus 0.15%). Associations may precede or follow infection; HPV-specific or memory T cells were not isolated.

Measured with immunoSEQ multiplex PCR; TCRdb has only the in-frame clones, and not every one. In all, the sample yields 30,000 to 45,000 clones. CDR1 is ENHRY and CDR2 is SYGVKD in the germline V gene. The CDR3 extends over 13 amino acids. V shed 6 bases and J shed 1 base, with 9 bases lying between them. All participants had a single incident cervical HPV16 infection, and prevalent HPV16 infections were excluded. On this clone: Its cognate antigen is unknown. With the read ending 3 residues before the CDR3 end, the germline J gene is used to fill in that end.

V and J are TRBV10-3 and TRBJ1-1, with D possibly TRBD1 on 5 matching bases. The source is a woman between 18 and 70 years old with a cervical HPV16 infection that either progressed to CIN3+ or cleared (not recorded which). Material for sequencing was blood buffy coat. The CDR3 bases that were read are TGTGCCATCAGCGACGGGGGGAACACTGAA. Protein: CAISDGGNTE. The whole CDR3 protein reads CAISDGGNTEAFF.